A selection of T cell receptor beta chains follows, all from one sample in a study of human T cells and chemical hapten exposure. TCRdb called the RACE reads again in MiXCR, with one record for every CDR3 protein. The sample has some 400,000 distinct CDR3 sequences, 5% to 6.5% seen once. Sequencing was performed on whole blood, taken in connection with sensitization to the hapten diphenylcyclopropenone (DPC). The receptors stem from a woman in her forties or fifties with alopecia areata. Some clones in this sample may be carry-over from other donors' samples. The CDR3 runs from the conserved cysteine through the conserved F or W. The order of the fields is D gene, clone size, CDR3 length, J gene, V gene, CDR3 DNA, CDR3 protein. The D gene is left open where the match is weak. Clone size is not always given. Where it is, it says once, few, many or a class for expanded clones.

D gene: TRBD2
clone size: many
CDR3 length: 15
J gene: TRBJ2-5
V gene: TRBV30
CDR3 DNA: TGTGCCTGGAGTGCGGGACTAGCGCCACAAGAGACCCAGTACTTC
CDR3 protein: CAWSAGLAPQETQYF

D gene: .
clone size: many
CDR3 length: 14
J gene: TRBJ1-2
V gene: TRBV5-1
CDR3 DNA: TGCGCCAGCAGCTTGGCCGAAGCTGACTATGGCTACACCTTC
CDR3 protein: CASSLAEADYGYTF

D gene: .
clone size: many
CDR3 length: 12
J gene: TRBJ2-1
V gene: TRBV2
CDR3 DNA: TGTGCCAGCACCGGAGGGACTAATGAGCAGTTCTTC
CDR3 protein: CASTGGTNEQFF

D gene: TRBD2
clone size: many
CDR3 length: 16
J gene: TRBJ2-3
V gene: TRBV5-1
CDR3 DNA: TGCGCCAGCAGCTTGGCGCCTAGCGGAGGCACAGATACGCAGTATTTT
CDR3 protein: CASSLAPSGGTDTQYF

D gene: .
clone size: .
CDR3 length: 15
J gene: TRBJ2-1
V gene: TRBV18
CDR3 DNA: TGTGCCAGCTCACCAAGCGCAGGAGCCTACAATGAGCAGTTCTTC
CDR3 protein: CASSPSAGAYNEQFF

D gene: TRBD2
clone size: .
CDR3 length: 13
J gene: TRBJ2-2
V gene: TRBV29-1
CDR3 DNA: TGCAGCGTTCTAGCGGGAGGGATGGGGGAGCTGTTTTTT
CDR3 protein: CSVLAGGMGELFF

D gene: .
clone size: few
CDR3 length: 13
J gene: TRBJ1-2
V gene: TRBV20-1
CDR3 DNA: TGCAGTGTTAAAGGGGTTGCCCACTATGGCTACACCTTC
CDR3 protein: CSVKGVAHYGYTF

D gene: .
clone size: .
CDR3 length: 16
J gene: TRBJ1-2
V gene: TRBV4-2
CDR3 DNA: TGTGCCAGCAGCCGCACACAGGACTCTCCCAACTATGGCTACACCTTC
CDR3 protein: CASSRTQDSPNYGYTF

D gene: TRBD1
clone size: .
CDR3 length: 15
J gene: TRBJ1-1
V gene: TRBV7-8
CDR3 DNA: TGTGCCAGCAGCTTGGGGACGGGACAGGGATCTGAAGCTTTCTTT
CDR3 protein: CASSLGTGQGSEAFF

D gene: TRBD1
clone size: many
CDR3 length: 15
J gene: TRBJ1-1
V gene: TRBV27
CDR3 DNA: TGTGCCAGCAGTCCTTCGGGACAGGGGGGAACTGAAGCTTTCTTT
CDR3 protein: CASSPSGQGGTEAFF

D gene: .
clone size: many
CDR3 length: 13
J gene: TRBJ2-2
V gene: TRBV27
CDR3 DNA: TGTGCCAGCAGTTTAGTGAACACCGGGGAGCTGTTTTTT
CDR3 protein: CASSLVNTGELFF

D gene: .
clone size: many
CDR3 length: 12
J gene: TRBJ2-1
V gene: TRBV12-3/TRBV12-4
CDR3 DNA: TGTGCCAGCACCTCCAGGGGCAATGAGCAGTTCTTC
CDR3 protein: CASTSRGNEQFF

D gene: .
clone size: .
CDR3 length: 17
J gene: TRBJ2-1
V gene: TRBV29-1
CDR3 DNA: TGCAGCGTTGAAGAGGGGGCTGCAGGGCTAAAAGAGAATGAGCAGTTCTTC
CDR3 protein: CSVEEGAAGLKENEQFF

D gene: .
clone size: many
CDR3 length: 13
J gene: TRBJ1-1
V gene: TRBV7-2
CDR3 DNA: TGTGCCAGCAGAGGTCAGCTGCACACTGAAGCTTTCTTT
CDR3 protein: CASRGQLHTEAFF

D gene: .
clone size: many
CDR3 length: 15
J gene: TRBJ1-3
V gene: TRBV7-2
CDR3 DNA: TGTGCCAGCCGCCCACCGAGTGGTATTGGAAACACCATATATTTT
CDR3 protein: CASRPPSGIGNTIYF

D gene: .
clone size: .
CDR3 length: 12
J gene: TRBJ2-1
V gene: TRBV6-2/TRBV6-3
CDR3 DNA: TGTGCCAGCGGACAGAGCTACAATGAGCAGTTCTTC
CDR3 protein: CASGQSYNEQFF

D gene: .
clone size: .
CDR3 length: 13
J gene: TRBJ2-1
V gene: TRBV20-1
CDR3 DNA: TGCAGTGCCGCCGGCATAGACTACAATGAGCAGTTCTTC
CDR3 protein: CSAAGIDYNEQFF

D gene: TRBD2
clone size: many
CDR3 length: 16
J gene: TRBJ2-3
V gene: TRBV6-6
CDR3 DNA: TGTGCCAGCACCCGAAGGGCTAGCGGAATCACAGATACGCAGTATTTT
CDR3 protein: CASTRRASGITDTQYF

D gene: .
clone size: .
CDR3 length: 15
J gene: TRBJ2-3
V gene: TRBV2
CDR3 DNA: TGTGCCAGCAGTGAACCCACCACCTGGGCAGATACGCAGTATTTT
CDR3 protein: CASSEPTTWADTQYF

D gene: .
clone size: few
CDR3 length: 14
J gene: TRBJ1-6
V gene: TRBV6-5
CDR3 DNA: TGTGCCAGCAGTCTTACAGGGACTGATTCACCCCTCCACTTT
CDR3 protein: CASSLTGTDSPLHF

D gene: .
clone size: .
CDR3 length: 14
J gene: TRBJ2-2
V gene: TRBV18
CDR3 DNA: TGTGCCAGCTCACCCCGACAGAACACCGGGGAGCTGTTTTTT
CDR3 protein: CASSPRQNTGELFF

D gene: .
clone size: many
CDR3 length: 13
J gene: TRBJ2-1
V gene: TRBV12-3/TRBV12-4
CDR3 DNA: TGTGCCAGCAGTTTAGGAAGCGGAGGTTCCCCAATCTTC
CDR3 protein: CASSLGSGGSPIF

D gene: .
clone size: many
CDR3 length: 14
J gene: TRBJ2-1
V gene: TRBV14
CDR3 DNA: TGTGCCAGCAGCCAAGAAGTAATGAGCAATGAGCAGTTCTTC
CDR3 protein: CASSQEVMSNEQFF

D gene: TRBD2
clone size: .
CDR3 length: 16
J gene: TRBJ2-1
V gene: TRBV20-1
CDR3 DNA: TGCAGTGCTTCCTTAATAGCGGGAGGCCCCAGCAATGAGCAGTTCTTC
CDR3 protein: CSASLIAGGPSNEQFF

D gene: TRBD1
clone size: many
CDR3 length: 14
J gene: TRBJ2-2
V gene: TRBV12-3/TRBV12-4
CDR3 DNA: TGTGCCAGCAGCAAACAGGGGGTCACCGGGGAGCTGTTTTTT
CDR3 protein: CASSKQGVTGELFF

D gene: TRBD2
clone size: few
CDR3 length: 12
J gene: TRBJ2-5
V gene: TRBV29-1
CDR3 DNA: TGCAGCGTTGTGCTAGCGGGGGGGGAGAGGTACTTC
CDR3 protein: CSVVLAGGERYF

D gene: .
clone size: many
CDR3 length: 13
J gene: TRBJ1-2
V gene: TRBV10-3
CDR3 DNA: TGTGCCATCAGTGATGAAAGGGGCCATGGCTACACCTTC
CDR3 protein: CAISDERGHGYTF

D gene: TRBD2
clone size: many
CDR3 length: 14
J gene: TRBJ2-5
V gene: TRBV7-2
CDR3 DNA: TGTGCCAGCAGTTCTAGCGGCCTCCAAGAGACCCAGTACTTC
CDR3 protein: CASSSSGLQETQYF

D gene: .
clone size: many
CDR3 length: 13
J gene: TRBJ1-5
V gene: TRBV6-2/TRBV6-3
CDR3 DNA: TGTGCCAGCAGTTACGGTAGCAATCAGCCCCAGCATTTT
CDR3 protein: CASSYGSNQPQHF

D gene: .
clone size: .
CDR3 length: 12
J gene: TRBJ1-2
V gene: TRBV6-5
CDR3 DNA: TGTGCCACCCTCCACTCGGTGTATGGCTACACCTTC
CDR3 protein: CATLHSVYGYTF

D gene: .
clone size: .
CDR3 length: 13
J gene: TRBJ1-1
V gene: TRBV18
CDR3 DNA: TGTGCCAGCTCACCATCGGGAAGCACTGAAGCTTTCTTT
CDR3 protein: CASSPSGSTEAFF

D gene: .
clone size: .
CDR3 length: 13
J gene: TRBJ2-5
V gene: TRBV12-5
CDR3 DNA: TGTGCTAGTGGTCCCGGTGGTCGGGAGACCCAGTACTTC
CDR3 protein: CASGPGGRETQYF

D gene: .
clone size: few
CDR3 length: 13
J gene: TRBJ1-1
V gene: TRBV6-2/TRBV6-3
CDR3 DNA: TGTGCCAGCAGTTACCTTGGGGGCGTTGAAGCTTTCTTT
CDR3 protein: CASSYLGGVEAFF

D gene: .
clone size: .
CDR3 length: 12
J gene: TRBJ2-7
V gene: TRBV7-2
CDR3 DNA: TGTGCCAGCAATCAAGAAGGCTACGAGCAGTACTTC
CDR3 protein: CASNQEGYEQYF

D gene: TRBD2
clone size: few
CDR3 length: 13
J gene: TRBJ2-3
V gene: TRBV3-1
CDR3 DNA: TGTGCCAGCAGTTGGGAGGGAACAGGTACGCAGTATTTT
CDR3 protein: CASSWEGTGTQYF

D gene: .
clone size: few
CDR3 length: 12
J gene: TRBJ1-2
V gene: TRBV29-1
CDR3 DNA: TGCAGCGTTGTATCAGACGGCTATGGCTACACCTTC
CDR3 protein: CSVVSDGYGYTF

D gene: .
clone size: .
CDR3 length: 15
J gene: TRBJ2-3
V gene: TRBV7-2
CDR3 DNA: TGTGCCAGCAGTTTCATGGGGCGGAGCACAGATACGCAGTATTTT
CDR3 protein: CASSFMGRSTDTQYF

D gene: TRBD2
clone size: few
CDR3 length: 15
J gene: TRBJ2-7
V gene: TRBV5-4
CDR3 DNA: TGTGCCAGCCGCTTGGCGGGACTAGCGGGAGACGAGCAGTACTTC
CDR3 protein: CASRLAGLAGDEQYF

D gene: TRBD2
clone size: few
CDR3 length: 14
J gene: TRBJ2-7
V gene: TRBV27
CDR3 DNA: TGTGCCAGCAGCAATGGACTAGTCGCCCACGAGCAGTACTTC
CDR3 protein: CASSNGLVAHEQYF

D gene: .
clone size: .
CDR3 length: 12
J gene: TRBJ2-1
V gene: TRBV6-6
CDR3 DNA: TGTGCCAGCAGATCTAACCCCGATGAGCAGTTCTTC
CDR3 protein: CASRSNPDEQFF

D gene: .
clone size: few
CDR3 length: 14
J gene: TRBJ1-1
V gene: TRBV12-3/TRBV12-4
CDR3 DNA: TGTGCCAGCAGTTTTAAGAGGACGAACACTGAAGCTTTCTTT
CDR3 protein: CASSFKRTNTEAFF

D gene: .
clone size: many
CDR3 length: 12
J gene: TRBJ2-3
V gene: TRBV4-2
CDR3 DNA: TGTGCCAGCAGCCACGGCACAGATACGCAGTATTTT
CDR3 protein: CASSHGTDTQYF

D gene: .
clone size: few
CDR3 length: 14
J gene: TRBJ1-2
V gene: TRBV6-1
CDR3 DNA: TGTGCCAGCAGCGACCGACAGTACAACTATGGCTACACCTTC
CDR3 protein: CASSDRQYNYGYTF

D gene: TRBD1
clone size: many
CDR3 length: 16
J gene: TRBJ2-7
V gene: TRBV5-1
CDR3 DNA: TGCGCCAGCAGCTCGGGGCCTTCGACAGGGTCGTACGAGCAGTACTTC
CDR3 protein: CASSSGPSTGSYEQYF

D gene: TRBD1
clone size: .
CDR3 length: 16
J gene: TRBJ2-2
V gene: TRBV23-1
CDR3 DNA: TGCGCCAGCCCAGACAGGGGTGTAGCGAACACCGGGGAGCTGTTTTTT
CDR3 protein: CASPDRGVANTGELFF

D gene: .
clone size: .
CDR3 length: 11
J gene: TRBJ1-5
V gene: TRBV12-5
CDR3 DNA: TGTGCTAGTGGACCCGATCAGCCCCAGCATTTT
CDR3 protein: CASGPDQPQHF

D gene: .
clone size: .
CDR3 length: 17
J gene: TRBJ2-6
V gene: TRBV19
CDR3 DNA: TGTGCCAGTAGTATAAACAGCTTTTCCCCTGGGGCCAACGTCCTGACTTTC
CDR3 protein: CASSINSFSPGANVLTF

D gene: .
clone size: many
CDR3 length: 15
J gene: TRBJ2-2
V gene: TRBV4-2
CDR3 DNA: TGTGCCAGCAGCCAAGAGGGGGGTAGCCCCGGGGAGCTGTTTTTT
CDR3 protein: CASSQEGGSPGELFF

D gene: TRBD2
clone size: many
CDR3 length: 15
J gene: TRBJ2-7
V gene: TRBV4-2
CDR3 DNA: TGTGCCAGCAGCCAAGCCCCAGCGGGAGGCTACGAGCAGTACTTC
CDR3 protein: CASSQAPAGGYEQYF

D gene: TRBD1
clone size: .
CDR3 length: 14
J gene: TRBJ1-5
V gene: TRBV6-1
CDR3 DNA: TGTGCCAGCAGTGCAACGACAGGGGCCAGGCCCCAGCATTTT
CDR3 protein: CASSATTGARPQHF

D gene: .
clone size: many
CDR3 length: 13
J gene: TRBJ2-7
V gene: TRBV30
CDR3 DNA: TGTGCCTGGAGGGTAGGGGGGGTTTACGAGCAGTACTTC
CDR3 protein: CAWRVGGVYEQYF

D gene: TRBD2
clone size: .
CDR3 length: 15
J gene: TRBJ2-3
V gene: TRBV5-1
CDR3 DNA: TGCGCCAGCAGCATACTAGCGGAGAGCACAGATACGCAGTATTTT
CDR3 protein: CASSILAESTDTQYF

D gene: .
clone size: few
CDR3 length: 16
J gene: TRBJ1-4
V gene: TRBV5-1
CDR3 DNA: TGCGCCAGCAGCTCCTCACTAGGAGCAACTAATGAAAAACTGTTTTTT
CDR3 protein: CASSSSLGATNEKLFF

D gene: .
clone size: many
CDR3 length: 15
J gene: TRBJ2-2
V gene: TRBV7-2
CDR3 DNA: TGTGCCAGCAGCGCGCGGGGGACATTTCCCGGGGAGCTGTTTTTT
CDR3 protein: CASSARGTFPGELFF

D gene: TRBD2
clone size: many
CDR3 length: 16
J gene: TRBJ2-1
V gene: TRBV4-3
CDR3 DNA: TGCGCCAGCAGCCAAGATGCCCTAGCGGGAGTCAATGAGCAGTTCTTC
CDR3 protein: CASSQDALAGVNEQFF

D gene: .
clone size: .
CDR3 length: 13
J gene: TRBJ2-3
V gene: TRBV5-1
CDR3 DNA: TGCGCCAGCAGCCCTACAGGGCCGGATACGCAGTATTTT
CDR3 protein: CASSPTGPDTQYF

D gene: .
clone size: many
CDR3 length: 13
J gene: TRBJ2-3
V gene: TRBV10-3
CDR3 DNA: TGTGCCATCAGACAGTCTAGCACAGATACGCAGTATTTT
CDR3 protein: CAIRQSSTDTQYF

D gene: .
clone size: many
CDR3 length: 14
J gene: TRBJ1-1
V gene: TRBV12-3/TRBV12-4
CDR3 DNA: TGTGCCAGCAGTTTGAGTTTGGTGGGCACTGAAGCTTTCTTT
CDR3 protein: CASSLSLVGTEAFF

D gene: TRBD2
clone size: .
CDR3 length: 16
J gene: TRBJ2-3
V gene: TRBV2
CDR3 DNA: TGTGCCAGCAGTGGAAGACTAGCGGGAGTGGGTGATACGCAGTATTTT
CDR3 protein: CASSGRLAGVGDTQYF

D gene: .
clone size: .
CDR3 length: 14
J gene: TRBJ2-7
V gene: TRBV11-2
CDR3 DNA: TGTGCCAGCAGCTTAGATCCAGCTAAGTACGAGCAGTACTTC
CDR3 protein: CASSLDPAKYEQYF